This entry lists 16 T cell receptor beta chains sequenced from one sample in a study of shared clonotypes between healthy human individuals (dated by TCRdb to 2020 to 2021). Libraries were prepared through the immunoSEQ multiplex PCR assay. Not all clones reach the TCRdb copy of this immuneACCESS table, which keeps in-frame sequences only. Checked studies attribute under half of the gap to unresolved V genes and leave the rest unexplained. The sample table records 2 million to 2.5 million clones; approximately 93% of these occur just once. The ten largest clones represent 0.35% to 0.5% of the sample. The sample consisted of naive CD4+ T cells from PBMCs. The cell subset or site label corresponds to: CD45RA+ positively selected. These receptor sequences come from a man aged 18-30 years in good health. Some clones in this sample may be carry-over from other donors' samples.

This clone was seen a single time. The DNA of the CDR3 is TGTGCCAGCACACTCCGGGACAGGGAAAACCAAGAGACCCAGTACTTC. This sequence encodes CASTLRDRENQETQYF. This chain connects TRBV28 to TRBJ2-5; TRBD1 matches 9 bases. Germline trimming cut 7 bases from V and 0 bases from J; bases unmatched to any gene: 9. CDR3 length: 16 amino acids. In germline, CDR1 is MDHEN, CDR2 SYDVKM.

This rearrangement joins TRBV5-1 to TRBJ2-5, with 15 bases fitting TRBD2. Germline assignment: CDR1 SGHRS and CDR2 YFSETQ. After removal of 6 bases from V and 5 bases from J, the junction contained 8 bases not matched to a gene. The CDR3 has 16 residues. CDR3 bases: TGCGCCAGCATGAAAGGGACTAGCGGGAGGATGGAGACCCAGTACTTC. Translated: CASMKGTSGRMETQYF.

This sequence joins TRBV5-1 and TRBJ2-3; possible D gene TRBD2, 6 bases. Germline V lookup: CDR1 SGHRS, CDR2 YFSETQ. V lost 0 bases to trimming and J lost 2 bases, with 16 bases between them. The CDR3 loop spans 17 amino acids. CDR3 nucleotide sequence: TGCGCCAGCAGCTTGGAGGGACTCCCCATCCTCACAGATACGCAGTATTTT. This translates into CASSLEGLPILTDTQYF.

This rearrangement joins TRBV5-1 to TRBJ1-5; 9 bases map to TRBD1. After removal of 4 bases from V and 3 bases from J, the junction contained 5 bases not matched to a gene. From germline, CDR1 is SGHRS and CDR2 YFSETQ. CDR3 length: 15 residues. The CDR3 sequence: CASSIQGAINQPQHF. For the CDR3, the DNA is TGCGCCAGCAGCATACAGGGGGCAATCAATCAGCCCCAGCATTTT.

This rearrangement joins TRBV28 to TRBJ2-1; D uncertain. The germline CDR1 and CDR2 sequences are MDHEN and SYDVKM. Trimming took off 6 bases at V and 11 bases at J, with 11 bases between the two ends. CDR3 length equals 11 residues. In DNA form, the CDR3 reads TGTGCCAGCAGCCTCGGGTCGAAGCAGTTCTTC. Residues: CASSLGSKQFF.

In its sample, this clone was seen a few times. The chain employs TRBV29-1 and TRBJ1-2; 8 bases agree with TRBD1. J gave up 5 bases and V 7 bases, and 9 bases lay outside the gene matches. CDR3 length: 13 residues. Germline assignment: CDR1 SQVTM and CDR2 ANQGSEA. The CDR3 bases are TGCAGCGCACAGGGCAGGGGGCTTTATGGCTACACCTTC. Protein product: CSAQGRGLYGYTF.

The CDR3 here is CSARGLAGAPGELFF. As DNA, the CDR3 is TGCAGCGCCCGAGGACTAGCGGGAGCCCCCGGGGAGCTGTTTTTT. This sequence joins TRBV29-1 and TRBJ2-2, with 13 bases lining up with TRBD2. Trimming removed 7 bases from V and 6 bases from J; junction bases left unmatched: 8. The germline gives CDR1 SQVTM, CDR2 ANQGSEA. This CDR3 has 15 amino acids.

The J gene is TRBJ2-1, the V gene TRBV6-5; tentative D call: TRBD1 (6 bases). Germline V gene sequence: CDR1 MNHEY, CDR2 SVGAGI. The CDR3 runs 15 residues. V lost 7 bases, J lost 3 bases, and 16 bases lay in between. CDR3 sequence: CASTRRQGLYNEQFF. The CDR3 nucleotides are TGTGCCAGCACCCGTAGGCAGGGGCTCTACAATGAGCAGTTCTTC.

The chain links TRBV7-9 to TRBJ2-7, with 9 bases fitting TRBD2. The CDR3 sequence is 15 residues long. CDR1 and CDR2 from the germline V gene are SEHNR and FQNEAQ (reference sequence). J lost 4 bases, V lost 5 bases, and 9 bases had no gene match. CDR3 bases: TGTGCCAGCAGCCCTAGCCTAGCGGGATGGTACGAGCAGTACTTC. It codes for CASSPSLAGWYEQYF.

A remark on this clone: A clone one base away is much larger, so this may be a read error. The chain is built from TRBV19 and TRBJ1-1; no clear D gene. Trimming stripped 0 bases from V and 1 base from J, with 3 bases between. The CDR3 covers 13 residues. Germline V CDR1 and CDR2: LNHDA, SQIVND (reference sequence). Here the CDR3 reads CASSIDENTEAFF. In nucleotides, the CDR3 is TGTGCCAGTAGTATAGATGAGAACACTGAAGCTTTCTTT.

This sequence joins TRBV6-1 and TRBJ2-7; 7 bases align to TRBD1. The CDR3 has 13 amino acids. Germline V lookup: CDR1 MNHNS, CDR2 SASEGT. Trimming at V came to 11 bases and at J to 3 bases, leaving 10 bases not matched to a gene. CDR3 sequence: CASKRTGLYEQYF. CDR3 DNA sequence: TGTGCCTCCAAACGGACAGGCCTCTACGAGCAGTACTTC.

This clone came up a few times. The genes are TRBV28 and TRBJ1-2; no firm D call. Germline V gene lookup returns CDR1 MDHEN and CDR2 SYDVKM. Trimming stripped 2 bases from V and 8 bases from J, with 9 bases between. The CDR3 is 12 amino acids. The CDR3 DNA reads as TGTGCCAGCAGTTTAGTTAGGGCGGGCTACACCTTC. Amino acids: CASSLVRAGYTF.

This clone was picked up one time. This chain joins TRBV28 and TRBJ2-7; 8 nucleotides align to TRBD1. Germline loops: CDR1 MDHEN, CDR2 SYDVKM. J was trimmed by 6 bases and V by 6 bases; bases with no gene match: 7. The CDR3 sequence is 13 residues long. As DNA, the CDR3 is TGTGCCAGCAGCCGACCCGACAGGGGCGAGCAGTACTTC. This sequence encodes CASSRPDRGEQYF.

The chain uses TRBV28 and TRBJ2-3, with a weak D call TRBD2 (5 bases). V dropped 4 bases and J dropped 2 bases, with 16 bases sitting between them. CDR3 length equals 16 residues. Looked up from germline, CDR1 is MDHEN and CDR2 is SYDVKM. CDR3 residues: CASSSPASNVTDTQYF. CDR3 DNA sequence: TGTGCCAGCAGTTCCCCGGCTAGCAACGTCACAGATACGCAGTATTTT. Looking up the rest from reference TRBV28 and TRBJ2-3 gives the full variable domain: DVKVTQSSRYLVKRTGEKVFLECVQDMDHENMFWYRQDPGLGLRLIYFSYDVKMKEKGDIPEGYSVSREKKERFSLILESASTNQTSMYLCASSSPASNVTDTQYFGPGTRLTVL.

The sample holds one count of this clone. The chain employs TRBV6-1 and TRBJ2-5, with 9 bases aligning to TRBD1. Germline CDR1 is MNHNS and CDR2 is SASEGT. The CDR3 length is 13 residues. V trimming: 7 bases; J trimming: 5 bases; junction bases outside the gene matches: 5. The CDR3, as DNA: TGTGCCAGCACCGGGACAGGGCCGGAGACCCAGTACTTC. This codes for CASTGTGPETQYF.

The V gene is TRBV7-2, the J gene TRBJ2-2; 8 bases agree with TRBD2. The germline V gene encodes CDR1 SGHTA and CDR2 FQGNSA. This CDR3 spans 15 amino acids. V shed 5 bases and J 6 bases; nucleotides not matched to a gene: 8. CDR3 DNA sequence: TGTGCCAGCAGCCCCGGCGGGGGGCAGGCCGGGGAGCTGTTTTTT. Translation: CASSPGGGQAGELFF.